This TCR beta chain was retrieved from a study of blood T cells in healthy people across ages. General study results and limits: Older age went with lower TCR beta diversity per million T cells, in a roughly linear way.

About this clonotype: Its antigen remains unknown. The junction does not match germline at one end; this may be a read error.

PCR was performed a second time for 7 to 11 cycles using a sample-barcoded 5' primer and a J-beta primer mix. TCRdb processed the 5' RACE reads anew with MiXCR; each CDR3 protein has one entry. The sample consists of 600,000 or so distinct CDR3 sequences, about 21% of them appearing once. It was ten milliliters of peripheral blood that were drawn from each donor. Germline V CDR1 and CDR2: MDHEN, SYDVKM. This CDR3 has 16 residues. Sequencing was performed on blood. This sequence originates from a man aged 70 or older in good health. The chain recombines TRBV28 with TRBJ2-5, with D perhaps TRBD1 (5 bases). The J call may be wrong; the DNA end is better matched by TRBJ2-1. The CDR3 here is CANSGAGRVGRNEQFF. The CDR3 DNA reads as TGTGCCAACAGTGGCGCAGGGCGCGTTGGGCGCAATGAGCAGTTCTTC.